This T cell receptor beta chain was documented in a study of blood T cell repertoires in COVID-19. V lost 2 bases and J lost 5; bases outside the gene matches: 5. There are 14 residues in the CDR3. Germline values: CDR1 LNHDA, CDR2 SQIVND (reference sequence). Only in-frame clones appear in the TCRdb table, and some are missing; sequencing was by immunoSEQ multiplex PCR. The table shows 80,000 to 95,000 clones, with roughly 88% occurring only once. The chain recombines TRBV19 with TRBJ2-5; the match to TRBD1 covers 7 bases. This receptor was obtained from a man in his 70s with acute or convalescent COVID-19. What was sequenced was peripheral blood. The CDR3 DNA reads TGTGCCAGTAGTATACAGGGGGTCTGGGAGACCCAGTACTTC. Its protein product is CASSIQGVWETQYF.